This TCR beta chain was captured in a study of shared clonotypes between healthy human individuals. The ends were cut back, 6 bases at V and 0 bases at J, with 9 bases in the middle. This CDR3 comprises 14 residues. From germline, CDR1 is LNHNV and CDR2 YYDKDF (reference sequence). Free of recent acute infections or vaccinations, the donors were healthy HIV-negative adults. TCRdb's copy holds only in-frame clones and misses some; the assay was immunoSEQ multiplex PCR. In the table there are 2 million to 3 million clones, more than 85% of which are singletons. Material for sequencing was naive CD4+ T cells from PBMCs. Subset: CD45RA+ positively selected. The TCR sequence derives from a man younger than 30 in good health. Some clones in this sample may be carry-over from other donors' samples. The rearrangement joins TRBV15 to TRBJ1-3; tentative D call: TRBD1 (6 bases). CDR3 region: CATRRGYSGNTIYF. The CDR3 DNA follows: TGTGCCACCAGGAGGGGGTACTCTGGAAACACCATATATTTT. The full variable domain, with the rest looked up from reference TRBV15 and TRBJ1-3, is DAMVIQNPRYQVTQFGKPVTLSCSQTLNHNVMYWYQQKSSQAPKLLFHYYDKDFNNEADTPDNFQSRRPNTSFCFLDIRSPGLGDTAMYLCATRRGYSGNTIYFGEGSWLTVV.